This T cell receptor (beta chain) comes out of a study of CD8+ T cells in alopecia areata. Looking at the study overall: Patients in the treated group were given tofacitinib by mouth, 5 to 10 mg twice a day.

Trimming cost V 7 bases and J 4 bases, with 19 bases left between them. CDR1 SNHLY and CDR2 FYNNEI come from the germline V gene. The CDR3 runs 15 residues. Sequencing relied on a cDNA template that was reverse transcribed from extracted RNA. Produced via immunoSEQ multiplex PCR; TCRdb's table is partial and in-frame only. The data contain 150,000 or so clones, roughly 61% of them singletons. The rearrangement joins TRBV2 to TRBJ2-5, with D possibly being TRBD1 (5 bases). Sequenced here: CD4+ T cells sorted from blood, sampled at week 0. The sequence was obtained from a human donor with alopecia areata. CDR3 region: CASNQGPSVRETQYF. Written as DNA, the CDR3 is TGTGCCAGCAACCAGGGCCCCTCGGTGAGAGAGACCCAGTACTTC.